The 27 T cell receptor beta chains listed next were all sequenced from one sample in a study of blood T cell repertoires in COVID-19. The protocol was immunoSEQ multiplex PCR, while the TCRdb copy is restricted to in-frame clones and leaves out a portion. The repertoire holds 250,000 to 300,000 clones, with about 81% as singletons. The sequenced sample consisted of PBMCs or T cells enriched from blood (not recorded which). These TCRs come from a man in his thirties or forties with acute COVID-19.

The rearrangement uses TRBV6-5 and TRBJ2-3, with 9 positions matching TRBD1. The CDR3 is made up of 16 amino acids. Germline V gives CDR1 MNHEY, CDR2 SVGAGI. Trimming removed 0 bases from V and 5 bases from J; junction bases left unmatched: 6. CDR3: CASSYSPGQGKDTQYF. Here the CDR3 DNA reads TGTGCCAGCAGTTACTCCCCGGGACAGGGTAAAGATACGCAGTATTTT.

The chain carries TRBV24-1 and TRBJ2-3; the match to TRBD2 covers 8 bases. Trimming removed 3 bases from V and 4 bases from J; junction bases left unmatched: 5. Germline V gene sequence: CDR1 KGHDR, CDR2 SFDVKD. The CDR3 spans 15 residues. The CDR3 bases are TGTGCCACCAGTGATCGCGGACTAGCCCCAGATACGCAGTATTTT. Amino acids: CATSDRGLAPDTQYF.

The rearrangement joins TRBV5-4 to TRBJ2-2, with TRBD2 identical over 7 bases. Germline V gene data show CDR1 as SGHNT and CDR2 as YYREEE (reference sequence). The CDR3 totals 17 residues. J gave up 7 bases and V 4 bases, and 16 bases lay outside the gene matches. The CDR3 loop is CASSPVRGSGANGELFF. The DNA of the CDR3 is TGTGCCAGCAGCCCCGTTCGAGGAAGCGGGGCTAACGGGGAGCTGTTTTTT.

V usage is TRBV6-4 and J usage is TRBJ2-1, with D possibly TRBD2 on 5 matching bases. This CDR3 is 14 amino acids long. Germline V gives CDR1 MRHNA, CDR2 SNTAGT. V lost 2 bases to trimming and J lost 5 bases, with 10 bases between them. CDR3 in amino acids: CASSDGLEDNEQFF. The CDR3 bases are TGTGCCAGCAGTGACGGACTGGAAGACAATGAGCAGTTCTTC.

With regard to this clone: The junction differs from germline at one of its ends, possibly a read error. The rearrangement uses TRBV5-1 and TRBJ2-1; D is unresolved. This CDR3 region has 12 residues. The V gene's germline CDR1 is SGHRS and CDR2 YFSETQ. The CDR3 is CASSSPPGEQFF. Here the CDR3 DNA reads TGTGCCAGCAGCTCTCCCCCCGGGGAGCAGTTCTTC.

The chain is built from TRBV5-8 and TRBJ1-3; D remains ambiguous. CDR1 is SGHTS, CDR2 YDEGEE, per germline. V was shortened by 4 bases and J by 5 bases, with 4 bases between the two germline ends. The length of the CDR3 is 11 residues. CDR3 residues: CASSPRNTIYF. The CDR3 bases are TGTGCCAGCAGCCCAAGAAACACCATATATTTT.

The chain uses TRBV9 and TRBJ2-1, with TRBD2 identical over 8 bases. Germline CDR1 reads SGDLS; CDR2 reads YYNGEE. The CDR3 has 16 amino acids. Trimming took 0 bases from V and 5 from J; bases not matched to a gene: 7. DNA for the CDR3: TGTGCCAGCAGCGTAGGAATAGCGGGAAGGGACAATGAGCAGTTCTTC. The encoded protein is CASSVGIAGRDNEQFF.

On this clone: The sample carries other DNA sequences with the same CDR3. The rearrangement uses TRBV5-1 and TRBJ2-5; D not certain. The germline gives CDR1 SGHRS, CDR2 YFSETQ. This CDR3 has 13 residues. Trimming shortened V by 1 base and J by 3 bases, and 7 bases separated the two germline ends. The CDR3 region has the DNA TGCGCCAGCAGCTTGCAGGCAGAAGAGACCCAGTACTTC. Translating gives CASSLQAEETQYF. The full variable domain, completed using reference TRBV5-1 and TRBJ2-5, is KAGVTQTPRYLIKTRGQQVTLSCSPISGHRSVSWYQQTPGQGLQFLFEYFSETQRNKGNFPGRFSGRQFSNSRSEMNVSTLELGDSALYLCASSLQAEETQYFGPGTRLLVL.

The chain uses TRBV2 and TRBJ2-7; D perhaps matches TRBD1 (6 bases). V was shortened by 6 bases and J by 5 bases, with 11 bases between the two germline ends. There are 12 residues in the CDR3. CDR1 and CDR2 (germline): SNHLY, FYNNEI. The CDR3 reads CASRRDKNEQYV. The DNA of the CDR3 is TGTGCCAGCAGGAGGGACAAAAACGAGCAGTACGTC.

The V and J genes are TRBV30 and TRBJ1-3, with D possibly TRBD1 on 5 matching bases. The CDR3 is 15 amino acids. V lost 8 bases and J 2 bases, leaving 19 bases between the germline ends. From germline, CDR1 is GTSNPN and CDR2 SVGIG (reference sequence). The CDR3 loop is CARTSGRDAGNTIYF. CDR3 DNA sequence: TGTGCCCGAACCTCAGGGAGGGACGCTGGAAACACCATATATTTT.

V and J are TRBV29-1 and TRBJ1-3; D is unclear. There are 15 residues in the CDR3. The V gene's germline CDR1 is SQVTM and CDR2 ANQGSEA. V shed 0 bases and J shed 0 bases, with 9 bases lying between them. Here the CDR3 reads CSVEELKSSGNTIYF. The CDR3 DNA reads TGCAGCGTTGAAGAGCTAAAGAGCTCTGGAAACACCATATATTTT.

V usage is TRBV5-4 and J usage is TRBJ2-3, with D perhaps TRBD2 (5 bases). The germline V gene encodes CDR1 SGHNT and CDR2 YYREEE (reference sequence). V was trimmed by 4 bases and J by 5 bases, leaving 17 bases between them. The CDR3 contains 15 residues. Written as DNA, the CDR3 is TGTGCCAGCAGCCTAGGCGGATTCGCGGGAGATACGCAGTATTTT. Translating gives CASSLGGFAGDTQYF.

This chain links TRBV11-3 with TRBJ2-1; the D gene is possibly TRBD2 (6 bases). Trimming took 5 bases from V and 8 from J, leaving 19 bases between them. The CDR3 consists of 15 residues. Germline lookup yields CDR1 SGHNT and CDR2 YENEEA. The CDR3 sequence is CASSRPKEGSDEQFF. For the CDR3, the DNA is TGTGCCAGCAGCCGACCCAAGGAGGGGAGCGATGAGCAGTTCTTC.

The V gene is TRBV6-5, the J gene TRBJ1-1, with 10 bases that match TRBD1. The CDR3 extends over 15 amino acids. Germline values: CDR1 MNHEY, CDR2 SVGAGI. Losses at the gene ends were 7 bases for V and 5 bases for J; bases not matched to a gene: 10. CDR3 in amino acids: CASTSRTGGWTEAFF. Here the CDR3 DNA reads TGTGCCAGCACCTCCAGGACAGGGGGTTGGACTGAAGCTTTCTTT.

This clone occurred a few times. V is TRBV7-3 and J is TRBJ2-1; the match to TRBD2 covers 10 bases. V lost 5 bases, J lost 10 bases, and 11 bases stayed unmatched. There are 15 residues in the CDR3. Germline V gives CDR1 SGHTA, CDR2 FQGTGA. In DNA form, the CDR3 reads TGTGCCAGCAGCGCCTCTAGCGGGGGCCTCGGGGAGCAGTTCTTC. As protein: CASSASSGGLGEQFF.

The V call is TRBV6-2 or TRBV6-3, the J call TRBJ1-2, with 7 bases aligning to TRBD1. With 2 bases clipped from V and 0 bases from J, the junction kept 9 bases outside the gene matches. The CDR3 runs to 17 residues. Germline CDR1 reads MNHEY; CDR2 reads SVGEGT. CDR3 DNA sequence: TGTGCCAGCAGTTACCAATCCGACAGGGCCCCTAACTATGGCTACACCTTC. Residues: CASSYQSDRAPNYGYTF.

The chain combines TRBV6-5 with TRBJ1-6; 7 bases map to TRBD1. The germline CDR1 and CDR2 sequences are MNHEY and SVGAGI. The CDR3 spans 15 residues. With V trimmed by 8 bases and J by 0 bases, 4 bases remained unmatched. The CDR3 here is CASRDSSSYNSPLHF. CDR3 DNA sequence: TGTGCCAGCCGGGACAGTAGCTCCTATAATTCACCCCTCCACTTT.

The rearrangement uses TRBV19 and TRBJ2-1, with D possibly being TRBD1 (6 bases). The CDR3 covers 15 residues. With 3 bases removed from V and 3 bases from J, the gap between germline ends came to 12 bases. Germline CDR1 LNHDA, CDR2 SQIVND (reference sequence). The CDR3 loop is CASSMGHINYNEQFF. In DNA form, the CDR3 reads TGTGCCAGTAGTATGGGACATATTAACTACAATGAGCAGTTCTTC.

V gene TRBV27 combines with J gene TRBJ1-6, with D maybe TRBD1 (6 bases). Between the trimmed V and J ends, which lost 6 bases and 7 bases, there was a span of 16 bases. Germline values: CDR1 MNHEY, CDR2 SMNVEV (reference sequence). The CDR3 contains 15 residues. CDR3 in DNA: TGTGCCAGCAGGCGAGGGGGTGGGGTAAATTCACCCCTCCACTTT. Translated, it gives CASRRGGGVNSPLHF.

This rearrangement joins TRBV7-8 to TRBJ1-3; 10 bases align to TRBD1. With V trimmed by 1 base and J by 7 bases, 1 base remained unmatched. The germline V gene has CDR1 SGHVS and CDR2 FQNEAQ. The CDR3 contains 14 residues. CDR3 residues: CASSLGTGGNTIYF. The CDR3 DNA sequence: TGTGCCAGCAGCTTAGGGACAGGGGGGAACACCATATATTTT.

The chain joins TRBV6-2 or TRBV6-3 to TRBJ2-5, with 8 bases fitting TRBD2. This CDR3 is built from 16 residues. The germline V gene has CDR1 MNHEY and CDR2 SVGEGT. The V gene end was trimmed by 3 bases and the J gene end by 5 bases; junction bases not matched to a gene: 11. The CDR3 DNA reads as TGTGCCAGCAGTTATGGTCGGGGGGGCGCCGCGGAGACCCAGTACTTC. It yields the protein CASSYGRGGAAETQYF.

V is TRBV11-2 and J is TRBJ1-5; 7 positions match TRBD1. V trimming: 5 bases; J trimming: 3 bases; junction bases outside the gene matches: 10. CDR3 length: 16 residues. CDR1 SGHAT and CDR2 FQNNGV come from the germline V gene. The CDR3 region is CASSGTGTEDNQPQHF. CDR3 coding DNA: TGTGCCAGCAGCGGAACCGGGACAGAGGACAATCAGCCCCAGCATTTT. The complete variable domain, with remaining parts taken from reference TRBV11-2 and TRBJ1-5, reads EAGVAQSPRYKIIEKRQSVAFWCNPISGHATLYWYQQILGQGPKLLIQFQNNGVVDDSQLPKDRFSAERLKGVDSTLKIQPAKLEDSAVYLCASSGTGTEDNQPQHFGDGTRLSIL.

The chain combines TRBV18 with TRBJ2-3, with TRBD2 as a possible D gene (7 bases). CDR1 is KGHSH, CDR2 LQKENI, per germline. This CDR3 has 16 residues. V was shortened by 0 bases and J by 4 bases, with 14 bases between the two germline ends. CDR3 sequence reads: CASSPPVGGPPDTQYF. Written as DNA, the CDR3 is TGTGCCAGCTCACCACCGGTCGGGGGGCCCCCAGATACGCAGTATTTT.

A word on this clone: Compared with germline, one end of the junction differs, possibly owing to a read error. This chain connects TRBV5-1 to TRBJ2-5; 7 bases are shared with TRBD1. The germline CDR1 and CDR2 sequences are SGHRS and YFSETQ. The CDR3 extends over 14 amino acids. The CDR3 DNA reads as TGTGCCAGCAGCCCCCCAGGGGGAGACGAGACCCAGTACTTC. Translating it yields CASSPPGGDETQYF.

V and J are TRBV15 and TRBJ2-1; 9 positions match TRBD1. The V gene end was trimmed by 1 base and the J gene end by 6 bases; junction bases not matched to a gene: 10. From germline, CDR1 is LNHNV and CDR2 YYDKDF (reference sequence). The CDR3 has 17 amino acids. The CDR3 is CATSRGGGTGKVNEQFF. CDR3 in DNA: TGTGCCACCAGCAGAGGAGGTGGGACAGGGAAAGTCAATGAGCAGTTCTTC.

The chain employs TRBV11-2 and TRBJ2-3; D unclear. Germline V CDR1 and CDR2: SGHAT, FQNNGV. This CDR3 comprises 13 residues. V was cut by 5 bases and J by 0 bases, with 6 bases left in between. In DNA form, the CDR3 reads TGTGCCAGCAGCCCCTACAGCACAGATACGCAGTATTTT. It codes for CASSPYSTDTQYF.

The chain employs TRBV4-1 and TRBJ1-5, with 7 bases matching TRBD1. This CDR3 is built from 14 residues. Germline V gene data show CDR1 as MGHRA and CDR2 as YSYEKL. V lost 3 bases, J lost 7 bases, and 6 bases stayed unmatched. In nucleotides, the CDR3 is TGCGCCAGCAGCCATCCGGACAGGATACAGCCCCAGCATTTT. Translating gives CASSHPDRIQPQHF.